One sample yielded the 18 T cell receptor beta chains listed below, sequenced in a study of blood T cell repertoires in COVID-19 (dated by TCRdb to the early 2020s). The method was the immunoSEQ multiplex PCR assay. What TCRdb holds here is the immuneACCESS table cut down to in-frame rearrangements. Part of the clones is not present; checked against another copy, under half of the missing clones reflect an unresolved V gene, and the others are unexplained. This sample comprises about 260,000 clones, about 90% of them detected only once. The ten largest clones add up to around 3.1% of the sample. The sample comprised PBMCs or T cells enriched from blood (not recorded which). Every receptor here comes from a woman in her forties who had been exposed to COVID-19.

The chain employs TRBV20-1 and TRBJ1-2; 7 bases line up with TRBD1. The CDR3 runs to 13 residues. Germline V gene sequence: CDR1 DFQATT, CDR2 SNEGSKA (reference sequence). J was trimmed by 4 bases and V by 3 bases; bases with no gene match: 5. CDR3 region: CSASIGTVYGYTF. In DNA, the CDR3 is TGCAGTGCTAGTATAGGGACAGTCTATGGCTACACCTTC.

The genes are TRBV9 and TRBJ1-2; D not certain. Looked up from germline, CDR1 is SGDLS and CDR2 is YYNGEE. The CDR3 is 17 residues long. Deletions cut 3 bases from V and 6 bases from J, with 24 bases between. The CDR3 reads CASSGPTDPRFSDGYTF. CDR3 in DNA: TGTGCCAGCAGCGGACCGACTGACCCACGCTTTTCCGATGGCTACACCTTC. Full variable domain (outside the CDR3, taken from reference TRBV9 and TRBJ1-2): DSGVTQTPKHLITATGQRVTLRCSPRSGDLSVYWYQQSLDQGLQFLIQYYNGEERAKGNILERFSAQQFPDLHSELNLSSLELGDSALYFCASSGPTDPRFSDGYTFGSGTRLTVV.

DNA for the CDR3: TGTGCCAGCAGCGGGACTAGCGGGAACAATGAGCAGTTCTTC. Its protein product is CASSGTSGNNEQFF. The J gene is TRBJ2-1, the V gene TRBV4-2; the match to TRBD2 covers 13 bases. CDR1 is LGHNA and CDR2 is YNFKEQ in the germline V gene. The length of the CDR3 is 14 residues. V shed 5 bases and J 5 bases; nucleotides not matched to a gene: 0.

This clone was found once. A read error may produce the germline difference seen at one junction end. The genes are TRBV7-7 and TRBJ2-1, with D perhaps matching TRBD2 (6 bases). Germline V gives CDR1 SSHAT, CDR2 FNYEAQ (reference sequence). This CDR3 is built from 14 residues. CDR3 protein: CASSLGGGYNEQFF. The CDR3 bases are TGTGCTAGCAGCTTGGGGGGAGGTTACAATGAGCAGTTCTTC.

The CDR3 bases are TGTGCCAGCAGCTCGAACCCCGGGACAGCGCTCGAGCAGTACTTC. It codes for CASSSNPGTALEQYF. This chain joins TRBV7-6 and TRBJ2-7; 7 nucleotides align to TRBD1. The junction had 12 bases not matched to a gene; V was cut back by 4 bases and J by 6 bases. This CDR3 region has 15 residues. The germline gives CDR1 SGHVS, CDR2 FNYEAQ.

In DNA form, the CDR3 reads TGTGCCAGCTCACCACCGGGGACAGGGGGCTTGGAGACCCAGTACTTC. Protein product: CASSPPGTGGLETQYF. The rearrangement uses TRBV18 and TRBJ2-5; 12 nucleotides agree with TRBD1. There are 16 residues in the CDR3. Looked up from germline, CDR1 is KGHSH and CDR2 is LQKENI. J gave up 5 bases and V 0 bases, and 4 bases lay outside the gene matches.

In nucleotides, the CDR3 is TGTGCCAGCAGTTTGAGGCTCTACGAGCAGTACTTC. It yields the protein CASSLRLYEQYF. The gene calls are TRBV28 and TRBJ2-7, with no clear D. The germline gives CDR1 MDHEN, CDR2 SYDVKM. The length of the CDR3 is 12 residues. Trimming stripped 3 bases from V and 3 bases from J, with 6 bases between.

J is TRBJ1-3 and V is TRBV5-4; TRBD1 is a possible D gene (5 bases). There are 15 residues in the CDR3. V lost 5 bases and J 0 bases, leaving 12 bases between the germline ends. Germline CDR1 SGHNT, CDR2 YYREEE (reference sequence). The CDR3 region is CASSTDSVSGNTIYF. The CDR3 nucleotides read TGTGCCAGCAGTACCGACAGCGTCTCTGGAAACACCATATATTTT. Supplemented by reference TRBV5-4 and TRBJ1-3, the full variable domain reads ETGVTQSPTHLIKTRGQQVTLRCSSQSGHNTVSWYQQALGQGPQFIFQYYREEENGRGNFPPRFSGLQFPNYSSELNVNALELDDSALYLCASSTDSVSGNTIYFGEGSWLTVV.

This clone was seen only a few times. The gene calls are TRBV6-2 or TRBV6-3 and TRBJ2-2, with D maybe TRBD1 (6 bases). The V end was cut by 6 bases, the J end by 6 bases, with 17 bases between. The CDR3 is made up of 15 amino acids. Germline CDR1 is MNHEY and CDR2 is SVGEGT. CDR3 bases: TGTGCCAGCAGCCAAACTCTTTCAGGGGCCGGGGAGCTGTTTTTT. Amino acid sequence: CASSQTLSGAGELFF.

This clone came up once. The chain uses TRBV27 and TRBJ1-1; D might be TRBD1 (5 bases). The CDR3 totals 17 residues. In germline, CDR1 is MNHEY, CDR2 SMNVEV (reference sequence). The germline V and J ends were trimmed by 8 bases and 1 base, with 23 bases remaining between them. The CDR3, as DNA: TGTGCCAGCGGGCCTCATGCAGGGCGGGGGTCGAACACTGAAGCTTTCTTT. Protein product: CASGPHAGRGSNTEAFF.

This chain connects TRBV7-9 to TRBJ1-1; the D gene is possibly TRBD1 (5 bases). The V end was cut by 4 bases, the J end by 5 bases, with 23 bases between. CDR1 is SEHNR, CDR2 FQNEAQ, per germline (reference sequence). The CDR3 extends over 17 amino acids. This CDR3 is CASSSTGGSVFATEAFF. DNA for the CDR3: TGTGCCAGCAGCTCAACCGGGGGGTCTGTTTTTGCGACTGAAGCTTTCTTT.

In regard to this clone: This CDR3 is also generated by other DNA sequences in the sample. This chain connects TRBV6-5 to TRBJ1-4; 8 positions agree with TRBD1. Germline V lookup: CDR1 MNHEY, CDR2 SVGAGI. Losses at the gene ends were 6 bases for V and 8 bases for J; bases not matched to a gene: 5. The CDR3 length is 13 residues. Here the CDR3 reads CASRDRGGEKLFF. The DNA for the CDR3 is TGTGCCAGCAGAGACAGGGGAGGGGAAAAACTGTTTTTT.

CDR3 in amino acids: CASSSDRLGVTKNIQYF. The CDR3 DNA reads TGTGCCAGCAGCTCGGACAGGTTGGGGGTGACCAAAAACATTCAGTACTTC. The chain uses TRBV27 and TRBJ2-4, with TRBD1 matching 7 bases. Germline V gene sequence: CDR1 MNHEY, CDR2 SMNVEV (reference sequence). The CDR3 has 17 amino acids. Trimming removed 6 bases from V and 2 bases from J; junction bases left unmatched: 13.

This sequence joins TRBV5-5 and TRBJ2-7, with 9 bases matching TRBD2. The CDR3 has 16 amino acids. Trimming took 4 bases from V and 7 from J; bases not matched to a gene: 15. Germline lookup yields CDR1 SGHKS and CDR2 YYEKEE (reference sequence). CDR3 in amino acids: CASSPPIAGAPDEQYV. CDR3 in DNA: TGTGCCAGCAGCCCCCCTATAGCGGGAGCCCCGGATGAGCAGTACGTC.

The J gene is TRBJ2-3, the V gene TRBV3-1 (or the pseudogene TRBV3-2), with TRBD2 as a possible D gene (6 bases). The CDR3 extends over 17 amino acids. The V and J ends lost 4 bases and 2 bases respectively, with 19 bases between them. Germline-derived CDR1 and CDR2 are LGHDT and YNNKEL (reference sequence). DNA of the CDR3: TGTGCCAGCAGCCCCTCTGATGGGGCGGGGCCCACAGATACGCAGTATTTT. Protein sequence: CASSPSDGAGPTDTQYF.

The genes are TRBV7-2 and TRBJ2-1, with TRBD2 as a possible D gene (5 bases). CDR3 size: 15 residues. CDR1 and CDR2 (germline): SGHTA, FQGNSA. V lost 0 bases and J 5 bases, leaving 11 bases between the germline ends. Here the CDR3 DNA reads TGTGCCAGCAGCTTAGCGTACCGGGGTAACAATGAGCAGTTCTTC. It yields the protein CASSLAYRGNNEQFF. The complete variable domain, with remaining parts taken from reference TRBV7-2 and TRBJ2-1, reads GAGVSQSPSNKVTEKGKDVELRCDPISGHTALYWYRQSLGQGLEFLIYFQGNSAPDKSGLPSDRFSAERTGGSVSTLTIQRTQQEDSAVYLCASSLAYRGNNEQFFGPGTRLTVL.

This clone is a singleton in its sample. The V gene is TRBV7-6, the J gene TRBJ1-1; D is undetermined. V was cut by 1 base and J by 7 bases, with 16 bases left in between. The CDR3 is 15 residues long. Germline CDR1 SGHVS, CDR2 FNYEAQ. In DNA form, the CDR3 reads TGTGCCAGCAGCTTAGAATTTGAGGTTGGTGGTGAAGCTTTCTTT. Translated, it gives CASSLEFEVGGEAFF.

The V gene is TRBV3-1 (or the pseudogene TRBV3-2), the J gene TRBJ1-3, with D possibly matching TRBD1 (5 bases). V lost 1 base and J 0 bases, leaving 16 bases between the germline ends. The germline CDR1 and CDR2 sequences are LGHDT and YNNKEL (reference sequence). The CDR3 has 18 amino acids. The CDR3 nucleotides read TGTGCCAGCAGCCAAGCTTCAGGGAAACTTAGCTCTGGAAACACCATATATTTT. It encodes CASSQASGKLSSGNTIYF.